This TCR beta chain was identified during a study of T cells expressing NK-cell markers. TCRdb reprocessed the 5' RACE reads; each CDR3 protein has one entry and no DNA is given. The ten most abundant clones cover 7.3% of a sample with more than 400,000 distinct CDR3 sequences. Germline V lookup: CDR1 MNHEY, CDR2 SVGAGI. The CDR3 contains 18 residues. Sequences were obtained from blood T cells: a sorted CD56 or NKG2C T cell subset, CD4+ or CD8+ T cells, or bulk PBMC T cells (not recorded which). The TCR originated in a woman between 18 and 70 years old in good health. V and J are TRBV6-5 and TRBJ2-7; there is no DNA to check the TCRdb D call of TRBD2. The CDR3 reads CASRVKQTGGTLPYEQYF.